The 19 T cell receptor beta chains below were found in one sample sequenced in a study of PD-1 blockade in classical Hodgkin lymphoma. The table came from immunoSEQ multiplex PCR; TCRdb's copy has only in-frame clones and leaves some out. The sample shows about 110,000 clones, around 89% of them seen only once. Following autologous stem cell transplantation, relapse occurred in every patient, and exposure to brentuximab vedotin varied. The sample in question was peripheral blood mononuclear cells (PBMCs), obtained before the second cycle of nivolumab. The receptors were gathered from a human donor with classical Hodgkin lymphoma.

J is TRBJ1-1 and V is TRBV5-5; 8 bases fit TRBD1. CDR1 SGHKS and CDR2 YYEKEE come from the germline V gene (reference sequence). The V gene end was trimmed by 3 bases and the J gene end by 2 bases; junction bases not matched to a gene: 9. This CDR3 contains 16 residues. The CDR3: CASSSITGGKNTEAFF. The CDR3 DNA is TGTGCCAGCAGCTCAATAACAGGGGGTAAAAACACTGAAGCTTTCTTT.

The V gene is TRBV28, the J gene TRBJ2-4; TRBD1 agrees at 9 bases. Losses at the gene ends were 3 bases for V and 4 bases for J; bases not matched to a gene: 13. The CDR3 covers 18 residues. Germline lookup yields CDR1 MDHEN and CDR2 SYDVKM. The CDR3, as DNA: TGTGCCAGCAGTTTTTATATTGTTACGGGACAGGGAAAAAACATTCAGTACTTC. Amino acids: CASSFYIVTGQGKNIQYF. Looking up the rest from reference TRBV28 and TRBJ2-4 gives the full variable domain: DVKVTQSSRYLVKRTGEKVFLECVQDMDHENMFWYRQDPGLGLRLIYFSYDVKMKEKGDIPEGYSVSREKKERFSLILESASTNQTSMYLCASSFYIVTGQGKNIQYFGAGTRLSVL.

The chain couples TRBV19 to TRBJ1-5, with D maybe TRBD1 (5 bases). This CDR3 has 13 residues. V was shortened by 5 bases and J by 9 bases, with 14 bases between the two germline ends. The germline CDR1 and CDR2 sequences are LNHDA and SQIVND (reference sequence). The CDR3 region has the DNA TGTGCCAGTAGTGGGGGGAAAGATCGGCCCCAGCATTTT. Translated: CASSGGKDRPQHF.

J is TRBJ2-6 and V is TRBV14; 7 nucleotides agree with TRBD2. The CDR3 is 17 residues long. Losses at the gene ends were 1 base for V and 3 bases for J; bases not matched to a gene: 6. Per the germline V gene, CDR1 is SGHDN and CDR2 is FVKESK. The CDR3 reads CASSQAAGERGANVLTF. As DNA, the CDR3 is TGTGCCAGCAGCCAAGCCGCGGGGGAGCGTGGGGCCAACGTCCTGACTTTC.

J is TRBJ2-7 and V is TRBV27; maybe TRBD1 (6 bases). The V end lost 2 bases, the J end lost 7 bases, and 15 bases lay between the germline ends. Germline V lookup: CDR1 MNHEY, CDR2 SMNVEV (reference sequence). There are 14 residues in the CDR3. CDR3 in amino acids: CASSLVQGWKEQYF. Here the CDR3 DNA reads TGTGCCAGCAGTTTAGTACAGGGATGGAAAGAGCAGTACTTC.

This clone was seen just once. In nucleotides, the CDR3 is TGTGCCAGCAGCTTGGATGGGGCTAGCATCTCCTACGAGCAGTACTTC. Translated: CASSLDGASISYEQYF. V usage is TRBV5-6 and J usage is TRBJ2-7; D might be TRBD1 or TRBD2, each matching 5 bases. CDR1 and CDR2 from the germline V gene are SGHDT and YYEEEE. The germline V and J ends were trimmed by 0 bases and 0 bases, with 13 bases remaining between them. The CDR3 contains 16 residues.

This chain connects TRBV7-2 to TRBJ2-5; 7 bases match TRBD1. CDR1 and CDR2 from the germline V gene are SGHTA and FQGNSA. The length of the CDR3 is 16 residues. V lost 5 bases to trimming and J lost 4 bases; unmatched junction nucleotides: 13. The CDR3 DNA sequence: TGTGCCAGCAGCGGCCGGACAGGAGGAAATGTAGAGACCCAGTACTTC. Its protein product is CASSGRTGGNVETQYF. The full variable domain, completed using reference TRBV7-2 and TRBJ2-5, is GAGVSQSPSNKVTEKGKDVELRCDPISGHTALYWYRQSLGQGLEFLIYFQGNSAPDKSGLPSDRFSAERTGGSVSTLTIQRTQQEDSAVYLCASSGRTGGNVETQYFGPGTRLLVL.

Only one count was recorded for this clone. This sequence joins TRBV2 and TRBJ1-3; tentative D call: TRBD1 (6 bases). This CDR3 contains 16 residues. Trimming left V 3 bases short and J 0 bases short, with 12 bases between. Germline V gene sequence: CDR1 SNHLY, CDR2 FYNNEI. The CDR3 DNA sequence: TGTGCCAGCAGTGAGGGCAGGGGAAACTCTGGAAACACCATATATTTT. It yields the protein CASSEGRGNSGNTIYF.

This chain joins TRBV4-1 and TRBJ2-1; D is perhaps TRBD1 or TRBD2 (6 bases each). The germline gives CDR1 MGHRA, CDR2 YSYEKL. Deletions cut 1 base from V and 5 bases from J, with 12 bases between. The CDR3 is made up of 15 amino acids. The CDR3 DNA reads TGCGCCAGCAGCCAAGTGGAGGGGGGCGACAATGAGCAGTTCTTC. This sequence encodes CASSQVEGGDNEQFF.

The chain carries TRBV2 and TRBJ2-3, with D perhaps being TRBD1 or TRBD2 (5 bases each). CDR3 size: 15 residues. Per germline, CDR1 SNHLY and CDR2 FYNNEI. V shed 3 bases and J shed 0 bases, with 10 bases lying between them. The CDR3 loop is CASSDWDLSTDTQYF. DNA for the CDR3: TGTGCCAGCAGTGATTGGGACCTTAGCACAGATACGCAGTATTTT.

This clone was counted a few times. The CDR3 here is CASSTVGIHSGNTIYF. In DNA, the CDR3 is TGCGCCAGCAGCACGGTCGGGATCCACTCTGGAAACACCATATATTTT. The chain joins TRBV5-1 to TRBJ1-3; D gene ambiguous. The CDR3 is made up of 16 amino acids. With 4 bases removed from V and 0 bases from J, the gap between germline ends came to 14 bases. Germline-derived CDR1 and CDR2 are SGHRS and YFSETQ.

V is TRBV7-2 and J is TRBJ2-1; 13 nucleotides line up with TRBD2. V shed 5 bases, J shed 4 bases, and the junction held 2 bases outside the gene matches. CDR1 is SGHTA, CDR2 FQGNSA, per germline. The CDR3 runs 15 residues. The CDR3 spells CASSPGLAGYNEQFF. CDR3 nucleotide sequence: TGTGCCAGCAGCCCGGGACTAGCGGGATACAATGAGCAGTTCTTC.

The rearrangement links TRBV15 to TRBJ2-5; 8 bases match TRBD2. Germline V gives CDR1 LNHNV, CDR2 YYDKDF (reference sequence). With 7 bases clipped from V and 4 bases from J, the junction kept 8 bases outside the gene matches. This CDR3 contains 14 residues. CDR3 loop: CATNPGLVTETQYF. The CDR3 nucleotides are TGTGCCACCAATCCGGGACTAGTAACAGAGACCCAGTACTTC.

J is TRBJ1-5 and V is TRBV19; D ambiguous. V lost 3 bases and J lost 0, with 6 bases in between. The CDR3 is made up of 14 amino acids. The germline V gene encodes CDR1 LNHDA and CDR2 SQIVND (reference sequence). The chain's CDR3 is CASSMRSSNQPQHF. The CDR3 DNA is TGTGCCAGTAGTATGAGGTCTAGCAATCAGCCCCAGCATTTT.

This rearrangement joins TRBV19 to TRBJ1-1, with D perhaps TRBD1 (6 bases). The CDR3 totals 15 residues. Trimming removed 1 base from V and 3 bases from J, with 12 bases in between. Germline V gives CDR1 LNHDA, CDR2 SQIVND (reference sequence). The CDR3 loop reads CASSIGTRGDTEAFF. The CDR3 DNA reads TGTGCCAGTAGTATAGGGACAAGGGGGGACACTGAAGCTTTCTTT.

This chain uses TRBV19 with TRBJ2-7, with 8 nucleotides matching TRBD2. Germline V gene data show CDR1 as LNHDA and CDR2 as SQIVND (reference sequence). Trimming at V came to 6 bases and at J to 3 bases, leaving 10 bases not matched to a gene. The CDR3 is made up of 15 amino acids. The CDR3: CASSTLTSAGYEQYF. The CDR3 DNA reads TGTGCCAGTAGCACTCTGACTAGCGCCGGCTACGAGCAGTACTTC.

The chain combines TRBV5-1 with TRBJ2-6; D not resolved. The CDR3 length is 15 residues. The germline V and J ends were trimmed by 0 bases and 0 bases, with 4 bases remaining between them. Germline V gene lookup returns CDR1 SGHRS and CDR2 YFSETQ. CDR3 DNA sequence: TGCGCCAGCAGCTTGGCTAACTCTGGGGCCAACGTCCTGACTTTC. The encoded protein is CASSLANSGANVLTF.

The rearrangement uses TRBV11-3 and TRBJ2-1; 11 nucleotides align to TRBD2. V shed 5 bases and J 0 bases; nucleotides not matched to a gene: 9. CDR3 length: 18 amino acids. The germline V gene encodes CDR1 SGHNT and CDR2 YENEEA. CDR3 DNA: TGTGCCAGCAGCACAGGGACTAGCGGAAATCCCTCCTACAATGAGCAGTTCTTC. Protein: CASSTGTSGNPSYNEQFF.

V gene TRBV28 combines with J gene TRBJ2-3; D remains ambiguous. This CDR3 has 14 residues. Germline assignment: CDR1 MDHEN and CDR2 SYDVKM. Trimming cost V 3 bases and J 5 bases, with 12 bases left between them. Here the CDR3 reads CASSFRLIGDTQYF. For the CDR3, the DNA is TGTGCCAGCAGTTTCCGACTTATTGGAGATACGCAGTATTTT.